This entry concerns a single T cell receptor (beta chain). This specimen comes from a study of T cell responses to AZD1222 COVID-19 vaccine. Libraries were prepared by immunoSEQ multiplex PCR; TCRdb keeps only in-frame clonotypes and omits some of them. The data contain some 95,000 clones, approximately 88% of them seen just once; the ten biggest clones take up roughly 4%. The source was peripheral blood, collected on day 0 of AZD1222 vaccination. The origin of this receptor is an adult in good health.

CDR3 nucleotides: TGTGCCAGCTCACAACAGGGGCGAGGCGAAAAACTGTTTTTT. This codes for CASSQQGRGEKLFF. This chain joins TRBV18 and TRBJ1-4; 7 bases line up with TRBD1. This CDR3 is 14 amino acids long. Trimming took 4 bases from V and 8 from J; bases not matched to a gene: 7. Germline CDR1 and CDR2: KGHSH and LQKENI. The full variable domain, with the rest looked up from reference TRBV18 and TRBJ1-4, is NAGVMQNPRHLVRRRGQEARLRCSPMKGHSHVYWYRQLPEEGLKFMVYLQKENIIDESGMPKERFSAEFPKEGPSILRIQQVVRGDSAAYFCASSQQGRGEKLFFGSGTQLSVL.